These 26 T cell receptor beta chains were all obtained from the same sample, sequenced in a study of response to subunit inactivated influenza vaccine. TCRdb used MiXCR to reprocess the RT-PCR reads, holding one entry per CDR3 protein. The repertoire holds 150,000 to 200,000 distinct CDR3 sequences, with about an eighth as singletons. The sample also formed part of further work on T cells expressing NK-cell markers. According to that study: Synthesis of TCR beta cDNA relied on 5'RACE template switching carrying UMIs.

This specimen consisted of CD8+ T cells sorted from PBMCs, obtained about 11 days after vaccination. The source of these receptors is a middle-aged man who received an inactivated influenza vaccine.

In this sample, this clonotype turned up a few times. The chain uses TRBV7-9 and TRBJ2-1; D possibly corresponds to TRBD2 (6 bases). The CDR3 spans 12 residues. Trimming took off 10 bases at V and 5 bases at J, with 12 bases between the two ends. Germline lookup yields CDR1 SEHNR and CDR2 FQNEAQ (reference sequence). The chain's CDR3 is CATGLGNNEQFF. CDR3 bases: TGTGCCACGGGACTCGGAAACAATGAGCAGTTCTTC.

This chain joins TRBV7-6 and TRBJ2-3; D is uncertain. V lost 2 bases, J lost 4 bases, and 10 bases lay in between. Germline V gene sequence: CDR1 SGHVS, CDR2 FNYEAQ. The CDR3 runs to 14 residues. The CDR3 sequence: CASSLKRGPDTQYF. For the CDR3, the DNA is TGTGCCAGCAGCTTAAAAAGAGGTCCAGATACGCAGTATTTT.

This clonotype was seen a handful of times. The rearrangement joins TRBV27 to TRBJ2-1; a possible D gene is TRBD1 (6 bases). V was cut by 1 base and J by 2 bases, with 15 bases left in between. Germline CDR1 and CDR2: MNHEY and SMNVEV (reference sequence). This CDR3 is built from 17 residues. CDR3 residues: CASSLLPGAVPYNEQFF. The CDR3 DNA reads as TGTGCCAGCAGTTTATTACCAGGGGCGGTACCCTACAATGAGCAGTTCTTC.

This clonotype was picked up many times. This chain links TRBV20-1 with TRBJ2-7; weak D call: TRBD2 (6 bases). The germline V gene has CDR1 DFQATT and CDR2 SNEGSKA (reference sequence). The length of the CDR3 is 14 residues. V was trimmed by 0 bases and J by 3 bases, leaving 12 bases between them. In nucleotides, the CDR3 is TGCAGTGCTAGAGATCTTCGGGGGAGCTACGAGCAGTACTTC. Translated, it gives CSARDLRGSYEQYF.

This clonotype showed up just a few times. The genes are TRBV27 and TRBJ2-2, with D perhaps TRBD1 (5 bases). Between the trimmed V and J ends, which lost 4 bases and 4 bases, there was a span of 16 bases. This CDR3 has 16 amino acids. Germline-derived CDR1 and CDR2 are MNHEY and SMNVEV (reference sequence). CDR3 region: CASSSYRSGGTGELFF. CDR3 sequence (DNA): TGTGCCAGCAGTTCTTACAGGAGTGGTGGCACCGGGGAGCTGTTTTTT.

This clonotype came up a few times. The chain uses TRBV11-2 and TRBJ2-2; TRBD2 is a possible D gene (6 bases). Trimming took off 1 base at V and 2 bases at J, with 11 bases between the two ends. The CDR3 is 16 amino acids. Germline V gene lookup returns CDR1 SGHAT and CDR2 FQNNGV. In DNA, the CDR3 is TGTGCCAGCAGCTTAGCGGGACTCTTCAACACCGGGGAGCTGTTTTTT. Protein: CASSLAGLFNTGELFF.

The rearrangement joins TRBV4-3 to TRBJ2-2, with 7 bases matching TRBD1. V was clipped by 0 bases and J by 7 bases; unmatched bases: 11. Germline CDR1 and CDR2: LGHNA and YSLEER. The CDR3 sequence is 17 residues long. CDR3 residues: CASSQDRGQDWIGELFF. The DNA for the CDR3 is TGCGCCAGCAGCCAAGATAGAGGACAGGATTGGATCGGGGAGCTGTTTTTT.

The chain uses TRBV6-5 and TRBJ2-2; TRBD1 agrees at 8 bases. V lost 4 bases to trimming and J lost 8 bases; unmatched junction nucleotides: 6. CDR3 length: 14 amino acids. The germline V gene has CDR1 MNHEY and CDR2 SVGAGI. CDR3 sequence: CASSLSGGGGELFF. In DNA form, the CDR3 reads TGTGCCAGCAGTTTATCAGGGGGCGGTGGGGAGCTGTTTTTT.

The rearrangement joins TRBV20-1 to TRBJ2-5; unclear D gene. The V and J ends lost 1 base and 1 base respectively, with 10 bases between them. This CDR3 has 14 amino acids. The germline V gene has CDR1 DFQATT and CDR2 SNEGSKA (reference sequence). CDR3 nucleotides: TGCAGTGCTAGAGGGGCGTTTAGCCAAGAGACCCAGTACTTC. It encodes CSARGAFSQETQYF.

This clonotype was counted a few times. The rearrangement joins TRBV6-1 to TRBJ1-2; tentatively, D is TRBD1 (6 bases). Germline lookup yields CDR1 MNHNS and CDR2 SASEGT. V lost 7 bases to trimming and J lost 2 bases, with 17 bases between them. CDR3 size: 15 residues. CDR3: CASTPRGGSNYGYTF. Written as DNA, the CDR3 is TGTGCCAGCACCCCGCGTGGGGGCTCAAACTATGGCTACACCTTC.

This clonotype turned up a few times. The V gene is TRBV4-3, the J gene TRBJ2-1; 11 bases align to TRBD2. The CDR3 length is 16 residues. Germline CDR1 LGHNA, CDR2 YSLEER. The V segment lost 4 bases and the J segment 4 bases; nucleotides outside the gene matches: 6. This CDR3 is CASSRPSSGGYNEQFF. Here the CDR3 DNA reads TGCGCCAGCAGCCGACCTTCTAGCGGGGGGTACAATGAGCAGTTCTTC.

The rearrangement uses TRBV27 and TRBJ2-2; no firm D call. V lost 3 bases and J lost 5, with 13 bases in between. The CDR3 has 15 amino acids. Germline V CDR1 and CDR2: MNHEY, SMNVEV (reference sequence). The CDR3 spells CASSFVGFGTGELFF. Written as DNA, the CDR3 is TGTGCCAGCAGTTTTGTCGGGTTTGGGACCGGGGAGCTGTTTTTT.

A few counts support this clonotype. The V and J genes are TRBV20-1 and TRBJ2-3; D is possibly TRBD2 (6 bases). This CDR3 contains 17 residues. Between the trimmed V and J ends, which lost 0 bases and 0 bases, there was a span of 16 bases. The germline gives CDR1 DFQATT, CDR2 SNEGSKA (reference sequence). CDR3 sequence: CSARDRRGRPSTDTQYF. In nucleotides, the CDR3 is TGCAGTGCTAGAGATCGTCGGGGGAGACCCAGCACAGATACGCAGTATTTT.

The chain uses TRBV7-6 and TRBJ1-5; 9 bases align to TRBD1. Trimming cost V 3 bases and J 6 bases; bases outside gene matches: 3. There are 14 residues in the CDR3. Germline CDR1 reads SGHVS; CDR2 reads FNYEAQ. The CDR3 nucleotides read TGTGCCAGCAGCTTGACAGGGGGTAGTCAGCCCCAGCATTTT. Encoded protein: CASSLTGGSQPQHF.

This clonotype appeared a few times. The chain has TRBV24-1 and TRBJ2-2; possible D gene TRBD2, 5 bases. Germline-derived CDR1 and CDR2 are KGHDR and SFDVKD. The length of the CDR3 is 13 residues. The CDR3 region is CASRAPNTGELFF. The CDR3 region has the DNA TGTGCGTCGAGGGCCCCGAACACCGGGGAGCTGTTTTTT.

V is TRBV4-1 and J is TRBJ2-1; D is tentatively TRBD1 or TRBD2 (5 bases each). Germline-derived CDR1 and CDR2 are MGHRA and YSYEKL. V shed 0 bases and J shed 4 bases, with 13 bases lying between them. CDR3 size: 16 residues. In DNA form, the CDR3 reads TGCGCCAGCAGCCAAGATCCCATGGGGGTATACAATGAGCAGTTCTTC. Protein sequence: CASSQDPMGVYNEQFF.

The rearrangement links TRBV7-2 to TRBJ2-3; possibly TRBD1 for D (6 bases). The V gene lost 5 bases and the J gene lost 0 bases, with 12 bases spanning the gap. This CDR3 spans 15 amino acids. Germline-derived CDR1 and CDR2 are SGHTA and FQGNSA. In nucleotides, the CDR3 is TGTGCCAGCAGCCGCCGGACAGTCAGCACAGATACGCAGTATTTT. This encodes CASSRRTVSTDTQYF. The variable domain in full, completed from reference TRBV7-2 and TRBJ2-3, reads GAGVSQSPSNKVTEKGKDVELRCDPISGHTALYWYRQSLGQGLEFLIYFQGNSAPDKSGLPSDRFSAERTGGSVSTLTIQRTQQEDSAVYLCASSRRTVSTDTQYFGPGTRLTVL.

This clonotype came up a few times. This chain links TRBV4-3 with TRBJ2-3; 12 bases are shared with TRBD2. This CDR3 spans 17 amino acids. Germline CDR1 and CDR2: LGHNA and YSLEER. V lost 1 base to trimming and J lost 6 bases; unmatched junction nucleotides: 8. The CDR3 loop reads CASSQVTLAGGPDTQYF. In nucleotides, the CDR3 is TGCGCCAGCAGCCAAGTGACCCTAGCGGGGGGGCCGGATACGCAGTATTTT.

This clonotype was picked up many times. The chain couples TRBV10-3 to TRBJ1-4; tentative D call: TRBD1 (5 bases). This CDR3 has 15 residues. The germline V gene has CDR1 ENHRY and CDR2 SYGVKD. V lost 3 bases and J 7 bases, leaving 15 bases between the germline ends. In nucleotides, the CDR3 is TGTGCCATCAGTGAATCTCGGCAGGGTGGTGAAAAACTGTTTTTT. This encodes CAISESRQGGEKLFF.

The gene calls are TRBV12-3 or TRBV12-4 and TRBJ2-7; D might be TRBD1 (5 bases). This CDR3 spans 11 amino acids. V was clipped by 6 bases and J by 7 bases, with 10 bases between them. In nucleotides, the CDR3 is TGTGCCAGCAGAGACAGTGGGGAGCAGTACTTC. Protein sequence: CASRDSGEQYF.

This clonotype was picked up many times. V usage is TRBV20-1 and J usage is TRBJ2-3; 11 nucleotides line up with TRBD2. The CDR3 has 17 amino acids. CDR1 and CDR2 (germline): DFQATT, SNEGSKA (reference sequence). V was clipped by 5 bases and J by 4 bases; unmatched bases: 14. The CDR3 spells CSASTDMTSGEADTQYF. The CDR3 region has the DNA TGCAGTGCTTCCACAGACATGACTAGCGGGGAAGCAGATACGCAGTATTTT.

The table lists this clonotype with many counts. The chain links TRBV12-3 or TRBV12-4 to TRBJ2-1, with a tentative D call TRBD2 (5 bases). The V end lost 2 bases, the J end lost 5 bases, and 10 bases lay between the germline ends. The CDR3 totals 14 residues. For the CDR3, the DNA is TGTGCCAGCAGTTTATATAGCGAGAACAATGAGCAGTTCTTC. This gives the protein CASSLYSENNEQFF.

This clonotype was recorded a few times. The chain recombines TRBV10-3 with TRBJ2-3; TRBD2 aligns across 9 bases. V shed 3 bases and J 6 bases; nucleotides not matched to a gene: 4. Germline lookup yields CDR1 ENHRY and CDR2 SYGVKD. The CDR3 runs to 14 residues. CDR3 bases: TGTGCCATCAGTGAACCTAGCGGGGAGGATACGCAGTATTTT. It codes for CAISEPSGEDTQYF.

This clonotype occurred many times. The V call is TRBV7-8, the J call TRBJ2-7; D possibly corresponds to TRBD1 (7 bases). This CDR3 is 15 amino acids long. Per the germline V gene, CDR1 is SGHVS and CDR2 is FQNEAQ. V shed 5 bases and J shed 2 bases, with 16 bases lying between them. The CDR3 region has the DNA TGTGCCAGCAGCGCCTCCCCAGGGGGGCCCTACGAGCAGTACTTC. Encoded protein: CASSASPGGPYEQYF.

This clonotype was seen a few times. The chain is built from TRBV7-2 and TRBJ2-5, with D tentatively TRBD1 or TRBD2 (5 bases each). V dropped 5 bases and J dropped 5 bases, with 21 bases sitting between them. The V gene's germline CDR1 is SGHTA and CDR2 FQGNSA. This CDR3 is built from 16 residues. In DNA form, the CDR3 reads TGTGCCAGCAGCCCTGGATTTTCGGGGCTTGGGGAGACCCAGTACTTC. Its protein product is CASSPGFSGLGETQYF.

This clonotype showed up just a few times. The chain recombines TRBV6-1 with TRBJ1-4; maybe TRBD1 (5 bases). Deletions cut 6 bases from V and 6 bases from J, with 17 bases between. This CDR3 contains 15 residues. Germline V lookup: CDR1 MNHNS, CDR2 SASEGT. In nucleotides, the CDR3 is TGTGCCAGCAGCTTTTCCGGGACGTTGCATGAAAAACTGTTTTTT. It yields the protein CASSFSGTLHEKLFF.